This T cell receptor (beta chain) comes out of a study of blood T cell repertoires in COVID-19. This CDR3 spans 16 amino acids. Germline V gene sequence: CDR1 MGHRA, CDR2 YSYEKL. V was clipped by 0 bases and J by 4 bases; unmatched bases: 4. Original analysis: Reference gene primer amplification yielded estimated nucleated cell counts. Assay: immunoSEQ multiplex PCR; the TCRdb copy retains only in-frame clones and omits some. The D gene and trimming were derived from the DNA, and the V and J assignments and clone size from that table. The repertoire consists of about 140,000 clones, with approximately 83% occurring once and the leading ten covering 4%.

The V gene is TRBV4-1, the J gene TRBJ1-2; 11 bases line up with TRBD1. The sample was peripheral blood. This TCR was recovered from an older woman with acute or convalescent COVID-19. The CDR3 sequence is CASSQDGGTGGYGYTF. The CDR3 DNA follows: TGCGCCAGCAGCCAAGACGGGGGGACAGGGGGCTATGGCTACACCTTC.